Shown below are 29 T cell receptor beta chains from a single sample sequenced in a study of blood T cell repertoires in COVID-19. The data were produced by immunoSEQ multiplex PCR, yet TCRdb's version contains in-frame clones alone and is incomplete. The repertoire consists of 55,000 to 75,000 clones, with around three quarters occurring once and the leading ten covering about 24%. The specimen was peripheral blood. The receptors were sampled from a human donor in a cohort sampled during active COVID-19.

The chain couples TRBV7-8 to TRBJ1-1, with D perhaps TRBD1 (5 bases). CDR3 length equals 13 residues. V dropped 5 bases and J dropped 1 base, with 8 bases sitting between them. The germline V gene encodes CDR1 SGHVS and CDR2 FQNEAQ. The CDR3 here is CASSLGANTEAFF. CDR3 nucleotides: TGTGCCAGCAGCCTAGGGGCGAACACTGAAGCTTTCTTT.

This clone was recorded only once. The rearrangement joins TRBV6-4 to TRBJ2-7, with 11 nucleotides matching TRBD2. From germline, CDR1 is MRHNA and CDR2 SNTAGT. The CDR3 consists of 16 residues. Losses at the gene ends were 7 bases for V and 1 base for J; bases not matched to a gene: 9. CDR3 nucleotides: TGTGCCAGCATCAAAGGGGCTAGCGGGGGGTCCTACGAGCAGTACTTC. This encodes CASIKGASGGSYEQYF.

This clone was observed once. The rearrangement uses TRBV9 and TRBJ2-2; D unresolved. V lost 0 bases to trimming and J lost 2 bases, with 5 bases between them. The germline gives CDR1 SGDLS, CDR2 YYNGEE. The CDR3 is 14 residues long. The CDR3 DNA is TGTGCCAGCAGCGTAGGAGGTAACACCGGGGAGCTGTTTTTT. Translating it yields CASSVGGNTGELFF.

The V gene is TRBV5-4, the J gene TRBJ2-1; 10 bases agree with TRBD1. Germline V gene lookup returns CDR1 SGHNT and CDR2 YYREEE (reference sequence). J was trimmed by 10 bases and V by 4 bases; bases with no gene match: 11. CDR3 length equals 15 residues. The chain's CDR3 is CASSLERTGGNEQFF. CDR3 bases: TGTGCCAGCAGCCTAGAGAGGACAGGGGGTAACGAGCAGTTCTTC. The whole variable domain, remainder taken from reference TRBV5-4 and TRBJ2-1, is ETGVTQSPTHLIKTRGQQVTLRCSSQSGHNTVSWYQQALGQGPQFIFQYYREEENGRGNFPPRFSGLQFPNYSSELNVNALELDDSALYLCASSLERTGGNEQFFGPGTRLTVL.

The chain recombines TRBV6-2 or TRBV6-3 with TRBJ2-6; possibly TRBD2 for D (5 bases). The germline V and J ends were trimmed by 6 bases and 1 base, with 16 bases remaining between them. This CDR3 spans 17 amino acids. CDR1 MNHEY and CDR2 SVGEGT come from the germline V gene. For the CDR3, the DNA is TGTGCCAGCAGCCTAGCCCGGGTTCGGTCTGGGGCCAACGTCCTGACTTTC. This translates into CASSLARVRSGANVLTF.

The gene calls are TRBV15 and TRBJ2-1, with D perhaps matching TRBD1 (7 bases). The V gene lost 0 bases and the J gene lost 7 bases, with 13 bases spanning the gap. The CDR3 extends over 15 amino acids. Germline V gives CDR1 LNHNV, CDR2 YYDKDF (reference sequence). The CDR3 here is CATSRDNRGGNEQFF. DNA for the CDR3: TGTGCCACCAGCAGAGATAACAGGGGAGGTAATGAGCAGTTCTTC. The complete variable domain, with remaining parts taken from reference TRBV15 and TRBJ2-1, reads DAMVIQNPRYQVTQFGKPVTLSCSQTLNHNVMYWYQQKSSQAPKLLFHYYDKDFNNEADTPDNFQSRRPNTSFCFLDIRSPGLGDTAMYLCATSRDNRGGNEQFFGPGTRLTVL.

The chain combines TRBV10-1 with TRBJ2-3, with TRBD2 as a possible D gene (5 bases). The germline V gene has CDR1 WNHNN and CDR2 SYGVQD (reference sequence). This CDR3 region has 17 residues. V was clipped by 0 bases and J by 1 base, with 14 bases between them. The CDR3 DNA reads TGCGCCAGCAGTGAGTCTGTTGGGAGTGCGGGCACAGATACGCAGTATTTT. It specifies CASSESVGSAGTDTQYF.

The chain employs TRBV5-4 and TRBJ1-4; D perhaps matches TRBD1 (6 bases). Germline V gene data show CDR1 as SGHNT and CDR2 as YYREEE (reference sequence). The length of the CDR3 is 14 residues. Trimming cost V 3 bases and J 7 bases, with 13 bases left between them. In DNA form, the CDR3 reads TGTGCCAGCAGCTCCGGACAGAGGGGTGAAAAACTGTTTTTT. Translation: CASSSGQRGEKLFF.

J is TRBJ2-4 and V is TRBV6-5, with D tentatively TRBD2 (6 bases). CDR3 length equals 11 residues. Germline loops: CDR1 MNHEY, CDR2 SVGAGI. V lost 7 bases and J 7 bases, leaving 8 bases between the germline ends. The CDR3 DNA reads as TGTGCCAGCATGGGGAGGAACATTCAGTACTTC. Translating gives CASMGRNIQYF.

The gene calls are TRBV18 and TRBJ2-2; TRBD2 matches 7 bases. The CDR3 length is 17 residues. Germline V gene data show CDR1 as KGHSH and CDR2 as LQKENI. Trimming took 4 bases from V and 4 from J; bases not matched to a gene: 12. CDR3 nucleotides: TGTGCCAGCTCACTTACAGGTTCCAGCGGGATCACCGGGGAGCTGTTTTTT. As protein: CASSLTGSSGITGELFF.

This sequence joins TRBV10-3 and TRBJ2-1, with a tentative D call TRBD2 (5 bases). V was trimmed by 3 bases and J by 4 bases, leaving 10 bases between them. This CDR3 region has 14 residues. CDR1 is ENHRY, CDR2 SYGVKD, per germline. DNA for the CDR3: TGTGCCATCAGTGACTCCCCGGGGTACAATGAGCAGTTCTTC. Amino acids: CAISDSPGYNEQFF.

V usage is TRBV2 and J usage is TRBJ2-4; 15 bases fit TRBD2. The CDR3 is 17 residues long. From germline, CDR1 is SNHLY and CDR2 FYNNEI. V shed 7 bases, J shed 8 bases, and the junction held 12 bases outside the gene matches. Here the CDR3 reads CASKSGTSGRQGDIQYF. The CDR3 DNA is TGTGCCAGCAAATCCGGGACTAGCGGGAGGCAGGGAGACATTCAGTACTTC.

The chain combines TRBV11-2 with TRBJ2-6; D might be TRBD1 (6 bases). Trimming left V 4 bases short and J 3 bases short, with 16 bases between. This CDR3 contains 17 residues. The germline V gene encodes CDR1 SGHAT and CDR2 FQNNGV. This CDR3 reads CASSSPRGSYGANVLTF. CDR3 DNA: TGTGCCAGCAGCTCTCCAAGGGGGTCTTATGGGGCCAACGTCCTGACTTTC.

The chain carries TRBV7-2 and TRBJ2-5, with TRBD2 matching 7 bases. The CDR3 is 13 amino acids. Germline CDR1 and CDR2: SGHTA and FQGNSA. The V gene end was trimmed by 3 bases and the J gene end by 5 bases; junction bases not matched to a gene: 3. The CDR3 bases are TGTGCCAGCAGCTTTGCGGGGGTGGAGACCCAGTACTTC. It specifies CASSFAGVETQYF.

V is TRBV5-1 and J is TRBJ2-1; TRBD2 aligns across 7 bases. The CDR3 spans 15 residues. V gave up 1 base and J gave up 0 bases; unmatched junction bases: 1. In germline, CDR1 is SGHRS, CDR2 YFSETQ. The CDR3: CASSLTSDSYNEQFF. CDR3 DNA sequence: TGCGCCAGCAGCTTGACTAGCGACTCCTACAATGAGCAGTTCTTC.

The rearrangement links TRBV28 to TRBJ2-7; D not certain. Trimming removed 2 bases at V and 9 bases at J, with 11 bases between. This CDR3 is 12 amino acids long. Germline values: CDR1 MDHEN, CDR2 SYDVKM. CDR3 sequence reads: CASSLVVGGQYF. The CDR3 DNA reads TGTGCCAGCAGTTTAGTCGTAGGCGGGCAGTACTTC.

This clone was detected only a few times. The chain couples TRBV19 to TRBJ2-2; TRBD2 matches at 7 bases. This CDR3 is built from 17 residues. V lost 7 bases to trimming and J lost 9 bases; unmatched junction nucleotides: 20. Germline loops: CDR1 LNHDA, CDR2 SQIVND (reference sequence). CDR3 coding DNA: TGTGCCAGTACTGTGGGAAGGGACTACCCAGGGCCGCGGGAGCTGTTTTTT. Translated, it gives CASTVGRDYPGPRELFF.

This clone was detected only a few times. This chain joins TRBV20-1 and TRBJ1-4; 10 bases match TRBD1. J gave up 5 bases and V 3 bases, and 3 bases lay outside the gene matches. Germline CDR1 is DFQATT and CDR2 is SNEGSKA (reference sequence). The CDR3 sequence is 14 residues long. The CDR3, as DNA: TGCAGTGCTAGTTGGGGACAGGGGAATGAAAAACTGTTTTTT. Its translation is CSASWGQGNEKLFF.

V is TRBV21-1 and J is TRBJ2-1; the table calls TRBD1, which could not be checked here. TRBV21-1 is assigned pseudogene status. The CDR3 runs to 15 residues. The CDR3 sequence: CASSARTDPYNEQFF. The CDR3 DNA reads TGTGCCAGCAGCGCACGGACAGATCCCTACAATGAGCAGTTCTTC.

The chain combines TRBV6-5 with TRBJ2-7; tentatively, D is TRBD2 (6 bases). CDR3 length: 14 amino acids. Trimming shortened V by 6 bases and J by 3 bases, and 15 bases separated the two germline ends. The V gene's germline CDR1 is MNHEY and CDR2 SVGAGI. The CDR3 bases are TGTGCCAGCAGCGGGGACTCGCCGGGCTACGAGCAGTACTTC. Translation gives CASSGDSPGYEQYF.

This sequence joins TRBV3-1 (or the pseudogene TRBV3-2) and TRBJ2-7, with D uncertain. Between the trimmed V and J ends, which lost 1 base and 0 bases, there was a span of 16 bases. CDR3 length equals 17 residues. Per the germline V gene, CDR1 is LGHDT and CDR2 is YNNKEL (reference sequence). CDR3 sequence: CASSQVLSERNSYEQYF. CDR3 nucleotides: TGTGCCAGCAGCCAAGTTCTATCGGAGCGTAACTCCTACGAGCAGTACTTC.

V and J are TRBV14 and TRBJ2-7; 7 bases line up with TRBD1. V shed 4 bases, J shed 1 base, and the junction held 4 bases outside the gene matches. CDR1 is SGHDN and CDR2 is FVKESK in the germline V gene. CDR3 length: 14 residues. The chain's CDR3 is CASSPHRGSYEQYF. The DNA of the CDR3 is TGTGCCAGCAGCCCTCACAGGGGTTCCTACGAGCAGTACTTC.

This clone was found a few times. The rearrangement uses TRBV7-9 and TRBJ2-7; maybe TRBD1 (5 bases). Germline lookup yields CDR1 SEHNR and CDR2 FQNEAQ (reference sequence). This CDR3 contains 14 residues. Trimming took 5 bases from V and 3 from J, leaving 14 bases between them. CDR3 region: CASSPSGSGYEQYF. CDR3 nucleotides: TGTGCCAGCAGCCCATCAGGGTCTGGCTACGAGCAGTACTTC.

The rearrangement links TRBV21-1 to TRBJ2-7; TRBD2 is the table's D call and was not checked against the DNA. TRBV21-1 is labeled a pseudogene. The CDR3 covers 16 residues. The CDR3 DNA is TGTGCCAGCAGCACAATCACTACTAGCGGAGCCTACGAGCAGTACTTC. Translated: CASSTITTSGAYEQYF.

This chain connects TRBV28 to TRBJ1-3; D unresolved. The V gene's germline CDR1 is MDHEN and CDR2 SYDVKM. Trimming took 5 bases from V and 3 from J, leaving 14 bases between them. The CDR3 runs to 15 residues. CDR3 sequence (DNA): TGTGCCAGCAGTACAACAGTTAGATTTGGAAACACCATATATTTT. Residues: CASSTTVRFGNTIYF.

CDR3 in amino acids: CASSDDPTGVSYEQYF. CDR3 DNA: TGTGCCAGCAGTGATGATCCCACAGGGGTCTCCTACGAGCAGTACTTC. V gene TRBV2 combines with J gene TRBJ2-7; 7 bases fit TRBD1. The CDR3 is 16 residues long. The germline CDR1 and CDR2 sequences are SNHLY and FYNNEI. V shed 3 bases and J 0 bases; nucleotides not matched to a gene: 8.

This chain uses TRBV27 with TRBJ2-3; perhaps TRBD2 as D (5 bases). CDR3 length: 15 amino acids. CDR1 is MNHEY, CDR2 SMNVEV, per germline (reference sequence). The ends were cut back, 1 base at V and 0 bases at J, with 8 bases in the middle. The DNA of the CDR3 is TGTGCCAGCAGTTTATGGACTGATAGCACAGATACGCAGTATTTT. Translated, it gives CASSLWTDSTDTQYF.

The chain joins TRBV11-3 to TRBJ2-1, with TRBD2 matching over 9 bases. V was pared by 4 bases and J by 3 bases, with 7 bases of the junction left unmatched. Germline V gene sequence: CDR1 SGHNT, CDR2 YENEEA. This CDR3 contains 16 residues. CDR3 nucleotides: TGTGCCAGCAGCTCCCAAGTAGCGGGGGTCTACAATGAGCAGTTCTTC. This codes for CASSSQVAGVYNEQFF.

The chain is built from TRBV5-5 and TRBJ1-2; 8 bases match TRBD1. Germline V gives CDR1 SGHKS, CDR2 YYEKEE (reference sequence). Trimming cost V 4 bases and J 8 bases; bases outside gene matches: 16. The CDR3 totals 16 residues. The CDR3 is CASSRRQGRRMEGYTF. The CDR3 coding sequence is TGTGCCAGCAGCCGGAGACAGGGGCGTAGGATGGAGGGCTACACCTTC. Full variable domain (missing parts from reference TRBV5-5 and TRBJ1-2): DAGVTQSPTHLIKTRGQQVTLRCSPISGHKSVSWYQQVLGQGPQFIFQYYEKEERGRGNFPDRFSARQFPNYSSELNVNALLLGDSALYLCASSRRQGRRMEGYTFGSGTRLTVV.